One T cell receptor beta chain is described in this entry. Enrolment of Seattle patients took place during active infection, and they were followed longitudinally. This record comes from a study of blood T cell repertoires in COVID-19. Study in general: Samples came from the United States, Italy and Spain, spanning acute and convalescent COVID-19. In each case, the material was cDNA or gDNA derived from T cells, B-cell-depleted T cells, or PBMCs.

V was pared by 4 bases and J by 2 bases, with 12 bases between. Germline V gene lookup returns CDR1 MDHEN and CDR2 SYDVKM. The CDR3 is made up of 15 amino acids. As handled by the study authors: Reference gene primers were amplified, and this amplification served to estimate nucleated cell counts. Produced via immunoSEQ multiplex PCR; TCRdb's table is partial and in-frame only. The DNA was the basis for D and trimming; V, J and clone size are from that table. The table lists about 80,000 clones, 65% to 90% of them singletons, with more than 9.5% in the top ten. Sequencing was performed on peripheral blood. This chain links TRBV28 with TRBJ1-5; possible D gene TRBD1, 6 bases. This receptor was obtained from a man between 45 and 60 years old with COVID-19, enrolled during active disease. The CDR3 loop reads CASSSSGDGNQPQHF. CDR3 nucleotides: TGTGCCAGCAGTTCCTCAGGGGACGGCAATCAGCCCCAGCATTTT.